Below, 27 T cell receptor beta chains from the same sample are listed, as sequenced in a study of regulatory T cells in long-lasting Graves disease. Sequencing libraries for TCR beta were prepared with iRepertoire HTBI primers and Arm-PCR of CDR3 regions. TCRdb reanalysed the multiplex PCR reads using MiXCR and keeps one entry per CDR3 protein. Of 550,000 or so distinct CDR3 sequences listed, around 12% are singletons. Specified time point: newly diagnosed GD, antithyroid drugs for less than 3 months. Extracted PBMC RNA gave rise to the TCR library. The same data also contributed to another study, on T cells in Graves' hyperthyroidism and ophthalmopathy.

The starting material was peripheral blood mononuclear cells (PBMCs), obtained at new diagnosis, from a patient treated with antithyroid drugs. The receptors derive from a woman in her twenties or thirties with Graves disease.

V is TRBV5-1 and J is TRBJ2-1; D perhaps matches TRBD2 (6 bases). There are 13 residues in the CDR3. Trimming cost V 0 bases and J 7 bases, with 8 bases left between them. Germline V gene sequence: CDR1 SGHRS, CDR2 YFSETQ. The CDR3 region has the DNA TGCGCCAGCAGCTTGGAGACTAGAAATGAGCAGTTCTTC. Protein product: CASSLETRNEQFF.

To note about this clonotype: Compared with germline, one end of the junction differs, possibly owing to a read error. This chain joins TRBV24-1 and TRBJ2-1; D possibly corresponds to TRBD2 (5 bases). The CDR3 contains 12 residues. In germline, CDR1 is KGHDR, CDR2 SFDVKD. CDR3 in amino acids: CATSWLGNERFF. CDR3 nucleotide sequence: TGTGCCACCAGTTGGCTCGGGAATGAGCGGTTCTTC.

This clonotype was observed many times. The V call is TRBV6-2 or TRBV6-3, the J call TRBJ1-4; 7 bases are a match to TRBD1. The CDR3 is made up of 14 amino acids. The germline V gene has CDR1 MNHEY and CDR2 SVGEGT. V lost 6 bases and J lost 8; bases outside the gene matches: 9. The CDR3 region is CASSPRTGGEKLFF. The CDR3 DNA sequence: TGTGCCAGCAGCCCAAGGACAGGCGGAGAAAAACTGTTTTTT.

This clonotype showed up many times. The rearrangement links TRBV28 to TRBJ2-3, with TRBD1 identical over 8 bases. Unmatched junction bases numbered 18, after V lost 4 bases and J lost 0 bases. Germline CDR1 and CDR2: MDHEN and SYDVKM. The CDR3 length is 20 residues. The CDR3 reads CASSSRDRTLLSSSTDTQYF. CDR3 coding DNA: TGTGCCAGCAGTTCCCGGGACAGGACACTCCTAAGTTCTAGCACAGATACGCAGTATTTT.

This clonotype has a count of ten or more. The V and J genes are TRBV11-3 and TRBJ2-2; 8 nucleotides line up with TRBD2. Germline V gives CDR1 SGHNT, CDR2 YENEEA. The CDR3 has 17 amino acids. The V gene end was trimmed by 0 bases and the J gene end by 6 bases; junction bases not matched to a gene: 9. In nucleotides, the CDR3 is TGTGCCAGCAGCTTAGATCTTAGCGGGATTAATCCCGGGGAGCTGTTTTTT. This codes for CASSLDLSGINPGELFF.

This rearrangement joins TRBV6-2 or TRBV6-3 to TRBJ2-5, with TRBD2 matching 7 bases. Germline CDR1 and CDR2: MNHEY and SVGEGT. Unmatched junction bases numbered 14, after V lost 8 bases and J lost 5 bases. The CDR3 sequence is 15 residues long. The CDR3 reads CASFDETSIPETQYF. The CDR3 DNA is TGTGCCAGCTTTGACGAGACTAGCATACCGGAGACCCAGTACTTC.

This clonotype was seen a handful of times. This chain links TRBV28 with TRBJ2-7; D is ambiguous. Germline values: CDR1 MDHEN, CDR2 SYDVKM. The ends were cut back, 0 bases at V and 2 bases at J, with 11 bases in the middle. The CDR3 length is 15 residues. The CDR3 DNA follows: TGTGCCAGCAGTTTATGGAGGATAAGACCCTACGAGCAGTACTTC. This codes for CASSLWRIRPYEQYF.

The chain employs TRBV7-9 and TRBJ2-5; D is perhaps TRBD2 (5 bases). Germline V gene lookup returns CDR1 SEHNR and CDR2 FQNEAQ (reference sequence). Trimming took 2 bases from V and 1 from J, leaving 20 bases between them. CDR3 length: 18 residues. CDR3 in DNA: TGTGCCAGCAGCTTACGACTTTTGACTAACGAGTTCCAAGAGACCCAGTACTTC. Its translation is CASSLRLLTNEFQETQYF. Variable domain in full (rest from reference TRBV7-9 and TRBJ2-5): DTGVSQNPRHKITKRGQNVTFRCDPISEHNRLYWYRQTLGQGPEFLTYFQNEAQLEKSRLLSDRFSAERPKGSFSTLEIQRTEQGDSAMYLCASSLRLLTNEFQETQYFGPGTRLLVL.

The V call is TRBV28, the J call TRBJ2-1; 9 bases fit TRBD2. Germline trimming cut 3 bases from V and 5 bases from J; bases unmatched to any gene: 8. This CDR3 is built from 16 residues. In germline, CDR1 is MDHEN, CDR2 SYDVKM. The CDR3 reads CASSFSAGGGHNEQFF. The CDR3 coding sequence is TGTGCCAGCAGTTTTTCAGCGGGAGGAGGGCACAATGAGCAGTTCTTC.

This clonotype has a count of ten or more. The DNA for the CDR3 is TGTGCCAGTAGTATCGTGGGGAGCTCCTACGAGCAGTACTTC. This codes for CASSIVGSSYEQYF. V gene TRBV19 combines with J gene TRBJ2-7; TRBD2 is a possible D gene (5 bases). The CDR3 is 14 amino acids. The V gene's germline CDR1 is LNHDA and CDR2 SQIVND (reference sequence). V lost 3 bases, J lost 0 bases, and 9 bases lay in between.

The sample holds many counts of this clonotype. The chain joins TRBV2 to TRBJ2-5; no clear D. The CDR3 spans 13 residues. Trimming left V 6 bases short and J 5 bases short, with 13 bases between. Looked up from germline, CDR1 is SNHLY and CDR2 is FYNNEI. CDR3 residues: CASSDGPWETQYF. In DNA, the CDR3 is TGTGCCAGCAGCGACGGACCTTGGGAGACCCAGTACTTC.

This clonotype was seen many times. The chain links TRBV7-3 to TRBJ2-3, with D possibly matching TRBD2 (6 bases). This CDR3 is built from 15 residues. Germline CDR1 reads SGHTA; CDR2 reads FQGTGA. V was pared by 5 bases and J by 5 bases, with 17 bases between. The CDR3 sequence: CASSRLGTAGDTQYF. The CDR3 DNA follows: TGTGCCAGCAGCCGCCTCGGGACTGCAGGAGATACGCAGTATTTT. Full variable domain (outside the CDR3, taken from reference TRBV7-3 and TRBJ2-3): GAGVSQTPSNKVTEKGKYVELRCDPISGHTALYWYRQSLGQGPEFLIYFQGTGAADDSGLPNDRFFAVRPEGSVSTLKIQRTERGDSAVYLCASSRLGTAGDTQYFGPGTRLTVL.

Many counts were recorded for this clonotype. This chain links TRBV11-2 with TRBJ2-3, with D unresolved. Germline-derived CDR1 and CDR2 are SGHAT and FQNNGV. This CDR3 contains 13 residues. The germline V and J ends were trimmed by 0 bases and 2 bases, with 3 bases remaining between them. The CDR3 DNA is TGTGCCAGCAGCTTAGATACCACAGATACGCAGTATTTT. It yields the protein CASSLDTTDTQYF.

The DNA for the CDR3 is TGTGCCAGCAGCTTAGGAGGGCGTACCTTCAATGAGCAGTTCTTC. Translating it yields CASSLGGRTFNEQFF. J is TRBJ2-1 and V is TRBV5-4; D is possibly TRBD2 (6 bases). This CDR3 comprises 15 residues. The germline gives CDR1 SGHNT, CDR2 YYREEE (reference sequence). V was clipped by 2 bases and J by 6 bases, with 15 bases between them.

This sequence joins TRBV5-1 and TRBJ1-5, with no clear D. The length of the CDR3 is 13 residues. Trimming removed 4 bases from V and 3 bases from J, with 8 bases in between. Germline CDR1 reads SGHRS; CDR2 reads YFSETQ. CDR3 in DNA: TGCGCCAGCAGCCCCTCCCCCAATCAGCCCCAGCATTTT. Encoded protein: CASSPSPNQPQHF.

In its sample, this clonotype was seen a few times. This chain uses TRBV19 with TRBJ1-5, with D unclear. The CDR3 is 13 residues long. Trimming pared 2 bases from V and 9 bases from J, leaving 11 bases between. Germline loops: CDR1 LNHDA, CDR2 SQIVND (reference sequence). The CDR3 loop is CASSISGGRPQHF. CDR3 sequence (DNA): TGTGCCAGTAGTATATCCGGAGGGCGGCCCCAGCATTTT.

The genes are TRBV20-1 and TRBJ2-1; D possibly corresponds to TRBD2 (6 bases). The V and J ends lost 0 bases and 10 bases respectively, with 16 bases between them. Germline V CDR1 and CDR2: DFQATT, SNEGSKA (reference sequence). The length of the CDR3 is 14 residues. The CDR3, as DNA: TGCAGTGCTAGAGACTGGACTACCCAGGGAGAGCAGTTCTTC. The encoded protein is CSARDWTTQGEQFF.

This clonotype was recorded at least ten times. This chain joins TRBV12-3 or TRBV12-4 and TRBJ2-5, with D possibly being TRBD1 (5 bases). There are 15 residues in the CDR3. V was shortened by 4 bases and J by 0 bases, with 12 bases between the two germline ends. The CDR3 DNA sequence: TGTGCCAGCAGTTCTCCGGACATGTACCAAGAGACCCAGTACTTC. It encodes CASSSPDMYQETQYF.

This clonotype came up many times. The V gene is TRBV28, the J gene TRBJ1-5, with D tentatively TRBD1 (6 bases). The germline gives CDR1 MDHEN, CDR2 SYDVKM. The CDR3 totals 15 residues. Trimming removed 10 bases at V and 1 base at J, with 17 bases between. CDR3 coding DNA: TGTGCCACCCTCGGGGGCCTGTCGAGCAATCAGCCCCAGCATTTT. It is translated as CATLGGLSSNQPQHF.

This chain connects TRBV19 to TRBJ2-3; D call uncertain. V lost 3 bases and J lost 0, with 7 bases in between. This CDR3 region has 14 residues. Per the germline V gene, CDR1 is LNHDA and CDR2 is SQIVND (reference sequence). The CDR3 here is CASSMMASTDTQYF. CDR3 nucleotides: TGTGCCAGTAGTATGATGGCAAGCACAGATACGCAGTATTTT.

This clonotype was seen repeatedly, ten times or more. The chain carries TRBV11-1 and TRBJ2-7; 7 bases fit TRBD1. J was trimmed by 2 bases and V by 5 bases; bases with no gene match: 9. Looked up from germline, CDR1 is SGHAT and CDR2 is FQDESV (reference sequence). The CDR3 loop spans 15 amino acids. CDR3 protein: CASSQRGDSAYEQYF. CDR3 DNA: TGTGCCAGCAGCCAAAGAGGGGACAGCGCCTACGAGCAGTACTTC.

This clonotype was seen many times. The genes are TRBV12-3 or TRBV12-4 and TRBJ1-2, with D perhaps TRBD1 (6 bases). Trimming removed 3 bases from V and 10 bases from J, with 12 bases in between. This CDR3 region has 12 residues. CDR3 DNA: TGTGCCAGCAGTTTGGCAGGGGCCGCCTACACCTTC. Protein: CASSLAGAAYTF.

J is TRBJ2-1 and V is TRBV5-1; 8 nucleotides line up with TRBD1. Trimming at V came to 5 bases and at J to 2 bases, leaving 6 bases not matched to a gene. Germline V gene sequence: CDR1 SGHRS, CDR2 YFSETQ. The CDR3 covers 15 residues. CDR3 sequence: CASSYGQGTYNEQFF. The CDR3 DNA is TGCGCCAGCAGTTATGGACAGGGAACCTACAATGAGCAGTTCTTC.

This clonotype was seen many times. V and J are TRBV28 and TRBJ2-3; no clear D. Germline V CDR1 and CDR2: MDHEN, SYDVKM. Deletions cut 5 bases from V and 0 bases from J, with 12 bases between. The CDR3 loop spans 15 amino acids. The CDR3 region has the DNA TGTGCCAGCAGTCTTAGTTTAGGGAGCACAGATACGCAGTATTTT. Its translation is CASSLSLGSTDTQYF.

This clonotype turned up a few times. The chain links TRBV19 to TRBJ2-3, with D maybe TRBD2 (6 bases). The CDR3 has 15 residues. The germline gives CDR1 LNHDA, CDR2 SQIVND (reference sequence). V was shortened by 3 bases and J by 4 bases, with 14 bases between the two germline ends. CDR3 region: CASSMIRETPDTQYF. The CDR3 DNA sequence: TGTGCCAGTAGTATGATCCGGGAGACCCCAGATACGCAGTATTTT.

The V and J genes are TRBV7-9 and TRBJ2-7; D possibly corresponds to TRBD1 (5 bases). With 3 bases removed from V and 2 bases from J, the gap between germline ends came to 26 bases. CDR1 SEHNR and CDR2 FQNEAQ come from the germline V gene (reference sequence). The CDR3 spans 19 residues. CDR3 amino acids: CASSFPSNYKGVSAYEQYF. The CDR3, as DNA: TGTGCCAGCAGCTTCCCGAGCAATTACAAAGGGGTTTCAGCCTACGAGCAGTACTTC.

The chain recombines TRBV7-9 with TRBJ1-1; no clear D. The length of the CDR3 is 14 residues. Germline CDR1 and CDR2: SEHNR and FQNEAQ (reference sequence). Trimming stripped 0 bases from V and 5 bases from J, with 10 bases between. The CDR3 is CASSLADGGTEAFF. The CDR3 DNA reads TGTGCCAGCAGCTTAGCGGACGGAGGAACTGAAGCTTTCTTT.